This T cell receptor (beta chain) is drawn from a study of CXCR3-negative and CXCR3-positive naive CD8 T cells. To note about this clonotype: Antigen unknown.

The CDR3 loop spans 15 amino acids. Germline values: CDR1 LNHNV, CDR2 YYDKDF (reference sequence). General study results and limits: For naive cells, CXCR3-negative and CXCR3-positive subsets had similar TRBV-TRBJ usage; for memory cells, usage differed. Naive cells with CXCR3 showed TRB CDR3s that were more hydrophobic than those in CXCR3-negative naive cells. TCR interaction strength was inferred from TRB CDR3 physicochemistry, as CD5 matched across naive subsets.

Naive cells were sorted as CD45RO-, CCR7+, CD27+ and CD95-. The study made its TRB cDNA libraries by 5' RACE, adding UMI labels. TCRdb reprocessed the 5' RACE reads and keeps a single row for each CDR3 protein, giving no DNA. Its clone listing holds about 81,000 distinct CDR3 sequences. The sequence came from a human donor in good health. Some clones in this sample may be carry-over from other donors' samples. V and J are TRBV15 and TRBJ2-2. Sequencing was performed on naive CXCR3- CD8+ T cells from blood. Subset noted: CD45RO-CCR7+CD27+CD95- naive CD8+ T cells lacking CXCR3 (TNR3-). This chain's CDR3 is CATSPTDSNTGELFF.